This TCR beta chain was retrieved from a study of vaccination effects on CD4 cells after COVID-19. Study-level information: The median interval between the second dose and post-vaccine sampling was 72 days.

General study results and limits: Vaccine- and infection-induced clones showed marked clonal contraction late following vaccination.

This clone was counted a single time. Its antigen is currently unknown. Only in-frame clones appear in the TCRdb table, and some are missing; sequencing was by immunoSEQ multiplex PCR. Of 72,000 or so clones in the sample, around two thirds were seen once. V was trimmed by 6 bases and J by 5 bases, leaving 19 bases between them. From germline, CDR1 is MNHEY and CDR2 SVGEGT. The CDR3 covers 16 residues. Having been cultured for about ten days, the cells underwent CD4+ T cell isolation. The cohort was immunized with two doses of either the BNT162b2 or mRNA-1273 vaccine. Here the sequenced sample was CD4+ T cells from PBMCs cultured without peptide, taken after COVID-19 vaccination. The chain couples TRBV6-2 or TRBV6-3 to TRBJ2-2; D could derive from TRBD1 or TRBD2 (5 bases each). The receptor comes from a human donor who received a COVID-19 vaccine. The CDR3 region is CASSARPAEGTGELFF. In DNA form, the CDR3 reads TGTGCCAGCAGCGCGCGACCCGCCGAGGGGACCGGGGAGCTGTTTTTT.